The 20 T cell receptor beta chains below come from one sample, sequenced in a study of tumor and adjacent non-tumor tissue in lung cancer listed by TCRdb under 2018. The library was generated by multiplex PCR. Sequenced using an Illumina HiSeq 2500. TCRbeta libraries were constructed through three rounds of nested PCR with primers (Table S4) according to protocols adapted from ARM-PCR. The public sequencing data were trimmed at Q25 with fastp and processed into clonotypes with MiXCR by TCRdb, which kept only in-frame beta chains. Records with the same CDR3 protein are collapsed into one entry carrying the most frequent genes and DNA. The sample contains about 200,000 distinct CDR3 sequences, 60% to 85% of them found a single time. Approximately 25% of the sample is in the top ten clones. RNA was extracted from bulk unsorted tissue and checked for quality with a NanoDrop ND-1000 and an Agilent 2100.

Material: lung tumor tissue. These receptor sequences come from a man aged 55 to 70 with non-small cell lung cancer.

Note on this clonotype: One base away lies a much larger clone, so this may be a sequencing read error. J is TRBJ1-6 and V is TRBV4-1, with a possible D match to TRBD1 (6 bases). The germline CDR1 and CDR2 sequences are MGHRA and YSYEKL. The CDR3 spans 17 residues. The CDR3 nucleotides read TGCACCAGCAGCCAAGAGCCTACAGGGATGTATAATTCACCCCTCCACTTT. It codes for CTSSQEPTGMYNSPLHF.

To note about this clonotype: Because it lacks the conserved phenylalanine or tryptophan at the end, this CDR3 is likely a read error. The chain has TRBV11-2 and TRBJ1-5; 11 bases map to TRBD1. The CDR3 is made up of 15 amino acids. The germline gives CDR1 SGHAT, CDR2 FQNNGV. V was pared by 6 bases and J by 5 bases, with 6 bases of the junction left unmatched. DNA for the CDR3: TGTGCCAGCAGTTGGGGGACAGGGGGAGATCAGCCCCAGCATTTG. Translated: CASSWGTGGDQPQHL.

Comment on this clonotype: An end of the junction does not agree with germline; a read error may underlie this. This chain links TRBV20-1 with TRBJ1-6; a weak D match, TRBD1 (5 bases). The V gene's germline CDR1 is DFQATT and CDR2 SNEGSKA (reference sequence). The CDR3 spans 16 residues. As DNA, the CDR3 is TGCAGTGCTAGAGATCAGGGAAACTCCTATAATACACCCCTCCACTTT. As protein: CSARDQGNSYNTPLHF.

Comment on this clonotype: An end of the junction differs from the germline gene, which may be a read error. The chain links TRBV4-3 to TRBJ2-7; TRBD1 matches at 10 bases. The CDR3 spans 15 residues. Germline-derived CDR1 and CDR2 are LGHNA and YSLEER. CDR3 amino acids: CASSQGETGGDEKYF. CDR3 nucleotides: TGCGCCAGCAGCCAAGGAGAGACAGGGGGCGACGAGAAGTACTTC.

Worth noting for this clonotype: This sequence may be a read error, since a much larger clone differs from it by one base. The chain uses TRBV20-1 and TRBJ2-1; D is possibly TRBD2 (7 bases). CDR1 is DFQATT, CDR2 SNEGSKA, per germline (reference sequence). CDR3 length: 13 residues. The CDR3 sequence: CSAQGGAYNEHFF. The CDR3 DNA reads as TGCAGTGCACAAGGGGGGGCCTACAATGAGCACTTCTTC.

Note on this clonotype: At one end the junction does not follow the germline gene, possibly because of a read error. The CDR3 DNA follows: TGCAGTGCCGGGGAAACCTACGGGCAGTACTTC. Its translation is CSAGETYGQYF. The rearrangement links TRBV20-1 to TRBJ2-7; a possible D gene is TRBD2 (5 bases). This CDR3 is 11 amino acids long. Per germline, CDR1 DFQATT and CDR2 SNEGSKA (reference sequence).

Details on this clonotype: Sequence at one end of the junction differs from germline and may be a read error. The chain couples TRBV4-3 to TRBJ1-1; possible D gene TRBD1, 5 bases. Germline V gene data show CDR1 as LGHNA and CDR2 as YSLEER. This CDR3 region has 17 residues. The CDR3 nucleotides read TGCGCCAGCAGCCAAGACGTTCAGGGCAGTTTGGGCACTGGAGCTTTCTTT. Encoded protein: CASSQDVQGSLGTGAFF.

In regard to this clonotype: At one of its ends the junction is not consistent with the germline gene, which may arise from a read error. The J gene is TRBJ2-1, the V gene TRBV19; a weak D match, TRBD1 (5 bases). The CDR3 has 16 amino acids. From germline, CDR1 is LNHDA and CDR2 SQIVND (reference sequence). The chain's CDR3 is CACSVTAASSYNEQFF. The CDR3, as DNA: TGTGCCTGTAGTGTGACAGCCGCTTCCTCCTACAATGAGCAGTTCTTC.

Worth noting for this clonotype: The junction differs from germline at one of its ends, possibly a read error. This rearrangement joins TRBV5-1 to TRBJ2-3; 8 nucleotides match TRBD2. Germline CDR1 reads SGHRS; CDR2 reads YFSETQ. The CDR3 sequence is 14 residues long. CDR3 amino acids: CAGRTSRRTDTQYF. Written as DNA, the CDR3 is TGCGCCGGCAGGACTAGCAGGAGAACAGATACGCAGTATTTT.

This clonotype was found many times. V and J are TRBV6-5 and TRBJ2-3; TRBD2 is a possible D gene (7 bases). Germline assignment: CDR1 MNHEY and CDR2 SVGAGI. The CDR3 covers 14 residues. V lost 5 bases, J lost 6 bases, and 15 bases lay in between. CDR3 amino acids: CASSDGGRSDTQYF. The CDR3 nucleotides are TGTGCCAGCAGTGACGGGGGGCGCTCCGATACGCAGTATTTT.

With regard to this clonotype: One end of the junction varies from germline; a read error may be responsible. The rearrangement links TRBV11-2 to TRBJ2-2; D may be TRBD2 (5 bases). Looked up from germline, CDR1 is SGHAT and CDR2 is FQNNGV. CDR3 length: 15 amino acids. The CDR3 loop is CASCEGGRSTGKLFF. CDR3 sequence (DNA): TGTGCCAGTTGCGAAGGTGGCCGAAGCACCGGGAAGCTGTTTTTT.

This clonotype has a count of ten or more. The chain is built from TRBV20-1 and TRBJ2-7; 12 bases match TRBD1. Germline CDR1 and CDR2: DFQATT and SNEGSKA (reference sequence). The CDR3 sequence is 15 residues long. V dropped 5 bases and J dropped 5; count of bases not matched to a gene: 10. The CDR3 region has the DNA TGCAGTGCTGGAACCGGGACAGGGGGCTTCAACGAGCAGTACTTC. It specifies CSAGTGTGGFNEQYF.

On this clonotype itself: One base away lies a much larger clone, so this may be a sequencing read error. The chain employs TRBV20-1 and TRBJ1-2, with 7 bases identical to TRBD1. This CDR3 is 16 amino acids long. V dropped 1 base and J dropped 4; count of bases not matched to a gene: 12. Germline V lookup: CDR1 DFQATT, CDR2 SNEGSKA (reference sequence). The CDR3 DNA sequence: TGCAGTGCTAGAGGTGGGGAGATAGGGGGCCTCTATGGCTACACCTTC. As protein: CSARGGEIGGLYGYTF.

The chain links TRBV20-1 to TRBJ2-3, with TRBD2 identical over 8 bases. Per germline, CDR1 DFQATT and CDR2 SNEGSKA (reference sequence). Trimming at V came to 6 bases and at J to 15 bases, leaving 20 bases not matched to a gene. This CDR3 is built from 14 residues. The CDR3 spells CSADAGTSHDTNYF. For the CDR3, the DNA is TGCAGTGCGGACGCCGGGACTAGTCACGATACGAACTATTTT.

In regard to this clonotype: A much bigger clone sits one base away, suggesting this may be a read error. J is TRBJ2-7 and V is TRBV6-2 or TRBV6-3; no clear D gene. The CDR3 length is 14 residues. Germline CDR1 and CDR2: MNHEY and SVGEGT. In DNA, the CDR3 is TGTGTCAGCAGCTCCCGGTCCCGACCCGGAGCGCAGTACTTC. Protein product: CVSSSRSRPGAQYF.

This clonotype has a single count. Sequence at one end of the junction differs from germline and may be a read error. V gene TRBV6-6 combines with J gene TRBJ2-4; no definite D call. The germline V gene encodes CDR1 MNHNY and CDR2 SVGAGI (reference sequence). This CDR3 is 17 amino acids long. CDR3 loop: CSSKAFGSTEAKNIQYF. DNA for the CDR3: TGTTCCAGCAAGGCGTTCGGGTCCACCGAGGCCAAAAACATTCAATACTTC.

The chain employs TRBV20-1 and TRBJ1-1; 12 nucleotides align to TRBD1. V was pared by 7 bases and J by 5 bases, with 14 bases of the junction left unmatched. Germline V gives CDR1 DFQATT, CDR2 SNEGSKA (reference sequence). The CDR3 has 16 residues. CDR3 protein: CSVRGPGQGALTEAFF. In DNA, the CDR3 is TGCAGTGTTAGGGGGCCGGGACAGGGGGCTTTGACTGAAGCTTTCTTT.

Regarding this clonotype: This may be a read error: a much more frequent sequence differs by one nucleotide. The J gene is TRBJ1-4, the V gene TRBV29-1; 11 bases align to TRBD1. With V trimmed by 8 bases and J by 5 bases, 4 bases remained unmatched. Germline CDR1 reads SQVTM; CDR2 reads ANQGSEA. The CDR3 totals 13 residues. CDR3 loop: CSLRTGGNEKLFF. The CDR3 region has the DNA TGCAGCCTCCGGACAGGGGGCAATGAAAAACTGTTTTTT.

Note on this clonotype: This sequence may be a read error, since a much larger clone differs from it by one base. The chain carries TRBV4-3 and TRBJ2-3; D perhaps matches TRBD2 (6 bases). The CDR3 totals 17 residues. Germline CDR1 is LGHNA and CDR2 is YSLEER. The CDR3 sequence is CTSSHPGGAGHTDTQYF. CDR3 sequence (DNA): TGCACCAGCAGCCACCCCGGCGGGGCAGGGCACACAGATACGCAGTATTTT.

The chain has TRBV5-4 and TRBJ2-3, with D maybe TRBD2 (5 bases). The CDR3 runs to 16 residues. V was shortened by 0 bases and J by 4 bases, with 15 bases between the two germline ends. The germline V gene encodes CDR1 SGHNT and CDR2 YYREEE (reference sequence). In DNA, the CDR3 is TGTGCCAGCAGCTTGGAGCTTGCGGGTATGGCAGATACGCAGTATTTT. Amino acid sequence: CASSLELAGMADTQYF.